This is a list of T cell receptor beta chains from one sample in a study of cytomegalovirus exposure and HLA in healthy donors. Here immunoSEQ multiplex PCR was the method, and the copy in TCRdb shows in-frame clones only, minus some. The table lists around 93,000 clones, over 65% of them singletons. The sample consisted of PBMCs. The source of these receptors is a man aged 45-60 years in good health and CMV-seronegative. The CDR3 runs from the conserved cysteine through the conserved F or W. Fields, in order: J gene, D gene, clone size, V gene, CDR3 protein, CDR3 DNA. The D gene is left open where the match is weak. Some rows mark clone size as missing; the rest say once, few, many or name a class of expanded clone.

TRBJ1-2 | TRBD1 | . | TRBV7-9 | CASSPSDRVRGYTF | TGTGCCAGCAGCCCCTCGGACAGGGTCCGTGGCTACACCTTC
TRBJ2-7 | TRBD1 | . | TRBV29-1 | CSVQKGTGGGYEQYF | TGCAGCGTTCAAAAGGGGACAGGGGGAGGGTACGAGCAGTACTTC
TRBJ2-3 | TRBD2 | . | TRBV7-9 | CASSASGRGRTDTQYF | TGTGCCAGCAGCGCTAGCGGGAGGGGGCGGACAGATACGCAGTATTTT
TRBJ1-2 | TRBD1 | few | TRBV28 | CASSLSGTATGYTF | TGTGCCAGCAGTTTATCGGGGACAGCCACTGGCTACACCTTC
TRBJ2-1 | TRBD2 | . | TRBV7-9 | CASSLGESGSSYNEQFF | TGTGCCAGCAGCTTAGGGGAGAGCGGGAGCTCCTACAATGAGCAGTTCTTC
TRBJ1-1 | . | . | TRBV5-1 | CASSTALNTEAFF | TGCGCCAGCAGCACAGCCTTGAACACTGAAGCTTTCTTT
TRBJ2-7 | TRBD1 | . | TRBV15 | CATSRGQVNPYEQYF | TGTGCCACCAGCCGTGGACAGGTAAATCCCTACGAGCAGTACTTC
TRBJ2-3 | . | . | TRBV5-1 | CASSPSGPSTDTQYF | TGCGCCAGCAGCCCAAGCGGGCCAAGCACAGATACGCAGTATTTT
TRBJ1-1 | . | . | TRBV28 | CASSPLPARGSTEAFF | TGTGCCAGCAGTCCTCTGCCGGCTCGGGGGAGCACTGAAGCTTTCTTT
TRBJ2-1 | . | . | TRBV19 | CASSISPGGYEQFF | TGTGCCAGTAGTATATCCCCAGGCGGGTATGAGCAGTTCTTC
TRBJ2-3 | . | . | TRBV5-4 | CASSLGGPLATDTQYF | TGTGCCAGCAGCTTGGGGGGCCCCCTGGCCACAGATACGCAGTATTTT
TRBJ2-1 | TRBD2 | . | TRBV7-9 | CASSNLGLAGGNEQFF | TGTGCCAGCAGCAACCTCGGACTAGCGGGAGGAAATGAGCAGTTCTTC
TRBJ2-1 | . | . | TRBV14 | CASSPLAYNEQFF | TGTGCCAGCAGTCCACTAGCTTACAATGAGCAGTTCTTC
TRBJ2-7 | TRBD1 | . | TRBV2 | CASSEAGQETYEQYF | TGTGCCAGCAGTGAAGCGGGACAGGAAACCTACGAGCAGTACTTC
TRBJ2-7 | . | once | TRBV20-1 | CSATGTYEQYF | TGCAGTGCAACAGGGACCTACGAGCAGTACTTC
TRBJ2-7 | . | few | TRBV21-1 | CASSITHRGLAGARYEQYF | TGTGCCAGCAGCATTACCCACCGGGGACTAGCGGGAGCCCGCTACGAGCAGTACTTC
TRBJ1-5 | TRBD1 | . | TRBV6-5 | CASRPTGGSNQPQHF | TGTGCCAGCAGACCGACAGGGGGAAGCAATCAGCCCCAGCATTTT
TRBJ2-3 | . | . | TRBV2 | CADRTGSTDTQYF | TGTGCCGACAGGACGGGTAGCACAGATACGCAGTATTTT
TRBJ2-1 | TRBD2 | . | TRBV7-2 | CASRTSGAYNEQFF | TGTGCCAGCAGAACTAGCGGGGCGTACAATGAGCAGTTCTTC
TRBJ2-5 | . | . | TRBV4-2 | CASSQERAQGQETQYF | TGTGCCAGCAGCCAAGAGAGAGCGCAGGGGCAGGAGACCCAGTACTTC
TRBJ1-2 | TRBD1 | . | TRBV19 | CASSRDAGGRLHLDGYTF | TGTGCCAGTAGTAGAGATGCAGGGGGCCGGCTACACCTTGATGGCTACACCTTC
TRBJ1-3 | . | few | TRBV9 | CASSVAPGAGNTIYF | TGTGCCAGCAGCGTAGCTCCAGGGGCCGGAAACACCATATATTTT
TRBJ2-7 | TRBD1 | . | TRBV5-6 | CASHLGTAAYEQYF | TGTGCCAGCCACCTAGGGACAGCAGCCTACGAGCAGTACTTC
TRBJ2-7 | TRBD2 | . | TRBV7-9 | CASSLGSGASGIYEQYF | TGTGCCAGCAGCTTAGGAAGTGGGGCTAGCGGGATCTACGAGCAGTACTTC
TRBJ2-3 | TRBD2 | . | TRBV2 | CASSGTSGYADTQYF | TGTGCCAGCAGTGGTACTAGCGGGTACGCAGATACGCAGTATTTT
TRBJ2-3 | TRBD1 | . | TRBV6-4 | CASSSGGDSDTQYF | TGTGCCAGCAGTTCAGGGGGCGATTCAGATACGCAGTATTTT
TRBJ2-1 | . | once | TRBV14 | CASASSSSSYNEQFF | TGTGCCAGCGCCTCGAGCTCGAGCTCCTACAATGAGCAGTTCTTC
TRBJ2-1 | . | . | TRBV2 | CASNQQGYNEQFF | TGTGCCAGCAATCAACAGGGCTACAATGAGCAGTTCTTC
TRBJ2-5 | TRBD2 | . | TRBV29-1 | CTAQREGRETQYF | TGCACTGCGCAGCGGGAGGGCCGAGAGACCCAGTACTTC
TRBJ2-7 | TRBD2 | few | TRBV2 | CASRGVAGRYEQYF | TGTGCCAGCAGGGGAGTAGCGGGAAGGTACGAGCAGTACTTC
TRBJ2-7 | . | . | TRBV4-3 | CASSHGTPSYEQYF | TGCGCCAGCAGCCACGGGACTCCTTCCTACGAGCAGTACTTC
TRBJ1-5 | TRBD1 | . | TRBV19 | CASGTGTEYQPQHF | TGTGCCAGTGGGACAGGGACAGAATATCAGCCCCAGCATTTT
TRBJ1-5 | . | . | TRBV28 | CASRPPGGIASNQPQHF | TGTGCCAGCAGACCACCGGGGGGGATTGCAAGCAATCAGCCCCAGCATTTT
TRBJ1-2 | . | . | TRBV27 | CASSREGFYGYTF | TGTGCCAGCAGTCGGGAGGGATTCTATGGCTACACCTTC
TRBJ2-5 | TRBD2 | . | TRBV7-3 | CASSQSSGPLYF | TGTGCCAGCAGCCAATCTAGCGGGCCCCTGTACTTC
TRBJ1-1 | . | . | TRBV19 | CASSPGSRRAFF | TGTGCCAGTAGTCCGGGGTCCCGTAGAGCTTTCTTT
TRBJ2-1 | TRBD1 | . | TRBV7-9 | CASSLARGRQGLNNEQFF | TGTGCCAGCAGCTTAGCGCGCGGCAGACAGGGCCTCAACAATGAGCAGTTCTTC
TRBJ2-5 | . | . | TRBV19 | CASRRASEETQYF | TGTGCCAGCCGAAGGGCTAGCGAGGAGACCCAGTACTTC
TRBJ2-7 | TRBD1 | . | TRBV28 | CASSSGTGGSEQYF | TGTGCCAGCAGCTCCGGGACAGGGGGTTCCGAGCAGTACTTC
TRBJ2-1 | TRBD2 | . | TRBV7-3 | CASSPSPSGRPYNEQFF | TGTGCCAGCAGCCCCTCTCCTAGCGGGAGACCCTACAATGAGCAGTTCTTC
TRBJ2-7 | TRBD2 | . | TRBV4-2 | CASSQLASGDSYEQYF | TGTGCCAGCAGCCAACTGGCAAGCGGGGACTCCTACGAGCAGTACTTC
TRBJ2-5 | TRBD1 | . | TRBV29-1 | CSVEGDRALTGQYF | TGCAGCGTTGAAGGGGACAGGGCCCTTACAGGGCAGTACTTC
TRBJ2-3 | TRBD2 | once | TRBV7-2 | CASSPSGPTYLRSTDTQYF | TGTGCCAGCAGCCCTAGCGGGCCCACCTACCTGAGGAGCACAGATACGCAGTATTTT
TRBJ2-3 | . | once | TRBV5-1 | CASSLGRSLTDTQYF | TGCGCCAGCAGCTTGGGGCGGTCCCTCACAGATACGCAGTATTTT
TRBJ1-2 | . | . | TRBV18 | CASSPRGDSSNYGYTF | TGTGCCAGCTCACCACGTGGGGACTCTTCTAACTATGGCTACACCTTC
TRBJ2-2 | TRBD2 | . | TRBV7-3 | CASRHPGRGRDTGELFF | TGTGCCAGCAGACACCCTGGCCGCGGGAGAGATACCGGGGAGCTGTTTTTT